Below, 32 T cell receptor beta chains from the same sample are listed, as sequenced in a study of identifying expanded T cells in peripheral blood. Assay used: immunoSEQ multiplex PCR; TCRdb lists only in-frame clones, some missing. The sample records 100,000 to 150,000 clones, 75% to 90% being singletons. The specimen was blood. These receptors all stem from a person aged 18 to 70 in good health.

Comments on this clone: Other DNA sequences of this sample code for an identical CDR3. The CDR3 nucleotides are TGTGCCAGCAGCTTGGAGGGCAGCTACAATGAGCAGTTCTTC. It translates to CASSLEGSYNEQFF. J is TRBJ2-1 and V is TRBV5-4; D not resolved. CDR3 size: 14 residues. V was clipped by 0 bases and J by 3 bases, with 7 bases between them. CDR1 SGHNT and CDR2 YYREEE come from the germline V gene (reference sequence). Combining the CDR3 with reference TRBV5-4 and TRBJ2-1 gives the whole variable domain ETGVTQSPTHLIKTRGQQVTLRCSSQSGHNTVSWYQQALGQGPQFIFQYYREEENGRGNFPPRFSGLQFPNYSSELNVNALELDDSALYLCASSLEGSYNEQFFGPGTRLTVL.

The chain is built from TRBV19 and TRBJ2-7; tentative D call: TRBD1 (7 bases). The germline V gene has CDR1 LNHDA and CDR2 SQIVND (reference sequence). This CDR3 has 13 residues. The V and J ends lost 3 bases and 6 bases respectively, with 12 bases between them. CDR3 coding DNA: TGTGCCAGTAGTATGTGGCAGGGGGGCGAGCAGTACTTC. It specifies CASSMWQGGEQYF.

The chain couples TRBV7-8 to TRBJ1-2; TRBD1 might be the D (5 bases). CDR3 size: 16 residues. V was clipped by 5 bases and J by 2 bases, with 18 bases between them. Germline CDR1 and CDR2: SGHVS and FQNEAQ. CDR3 amino acids: CASSPRTLLNNYGYTF. As DNA, the CDR3 is TGTGCCAGCAGCCCCCGGACACTCCTAAACAACTATGGCTACACCTTC.

This clone was detected only once. The chain combines TRBV19 with TRBJ2-7; 9 bases align to TRBD2. Trimming cost V 5 bases and J 3 bases; bases outside gene matches: 5. The length of the CDR3 is 14 residues. CDR1 LNHDA and CDR2 SQIVND come from the germline V gene (reference sequence). The CDR3 coding sequence is TGTGCCAGTAGTGGAGGACTAGCGATCTACGAGCAGTACTTC. Translated, it gives CASSGGLAIYEQYF. The full variable domain, rest sourced from reference TRBV19 and TRBJ2-7, is DGGITQSPKYLFRKEGQNVTLSCEQNLNHDAMYWYRQDPGQGLRLIYYSQIVNDFQKGDIAEGYSVSREKKESFPLTVTSAQKNPTAFYLCASSGGLAIYEQYFGPGTRLTVT.

The rearrangement uses TRBV19 and TRBJ2-1, with 7 bases fitting TRBD2. V shed 3 bases and J 6 bases; nucleotides not matched to a gene: 2. Germline CDR1 reads LNHDA; CDR2 reads SQIVND (reference sequence). The CDR3 sequence is 13 residues long. The CDR3 DNA reads TGTGCCAGTAGTATTTCTAGCGGCAATGAGCAGTTCTTC. Translation gives CASSISSGNEQFF. Full variable domain (outside the CDR3, taken from reference TRBV19 and TRBJ2-1): DGGITQSPKYLFRKEGQNVTLSCEQNLNHDAMYWYRQDPGQGLRLIYYSQIVNDFQKGDIAEGYSVSREKKESFPLTVTSAQKNPTAFYLCASSISSGNEQFFGPGTRLTVL.

The chain combines TRBV4-3 with TRBJ2-1, with D possibly being TRBD1 or TRBD2 (5 bases each). The V gene's germline CDR1 is LGHNA and CDR2 YSLEER. The CDR3 runs 13 residues. With 0 bases removed from V and 8 bases from J, the gap between germline ends came to 8 bases. The CDR3 DNA reads as TGCGCCAGCAGCCAAGATCGGGGCGATGAGCAGTTCTTC. This sequence encodes CASSQDRGDEQFF.

This chain links TRBV6-5 with TRBJ1-2; D ambiguous. Between the trimmed V and J ends, which lost 0 bases and 0 bases, there was a span of 8 bases. This CDR3 has 15 amino acids. Germline values: CDR1 MNHEY, CDR2 SVGAGI. Here the CDR3 DNA reads TGTGCCAGCAGTTACTCTCTACTATCTAACTATGGCTACACCTTC. Protein: CASSYSLLSNYGYTF.

This sequence joins TRBV5-6 and TRBJ2-2, with D perhaps TRBD1 (6 bases). V was clipped by 6 bases and J by 5 bases, with 17 bases between them. Per the germline V gene, CDR1 is SGHDT and CDR2 is YYEEEE. The CDR3 sequence is 15 residues long. The CDR3 nucleotides are TGTGCCAGCACCGGCCTGGGACATTTAACCGGGGAGCTGTTTTTT. Translation: CASTGLGHLTGELFF.

The gene calls are TRBV7-9 and TRBJ1-5; D unclear. In germline, CDR1 is SEHNR, CDR2 FQNEAQ (reference sequence). With 2 bases removed from V and 1 base from J, the gap between germline ends came to 9 bases. The CDR3 has 15 amino acids. CDR3 nucleotide sequence: TGTGCCAGCAGCTTAATGGGGTTGAGCAATCAGCCCCAGCATTTT. It is translated as CASSLMGLSNQPQHF.

The chain has TRBV5-8 and TRBJ2-1, with 7 bases matching TRBD2. Germline trimming cut 0 bases from V and 8 bases from J; bases unmatched to any gene: 5. Germline CDR1 SGHTS, CDR2 YDEGEE. This CDR3 has 14 residues. Written as DNA, the CDR3 is TGTGCCAGCAGCTTGGGGACTAGTTATTATGAGCAGTTCTTC. Protein sequence: CASSLGTSYYEQFF.

The chain carries TRBV7-9 and TRBJ1-1, with a tentative D call TRBD1 (6 bases). From germline, CDR1 is SEHNR and CDR2 FQNEAQ (reference sequence). The V and J ends lost 5 bases and 1 base respectively, with 8 bases between them. The CDR3 length is 13 residues. This CDR3 reads CASSKGGNTEAFF. CDR3 in DNA: TGTGCCAGCAGCAAAGGGGGGAACACTGAAGCTTTCTTT.

The V gene is TRBV11-2, the J gene TRBJ2-2; TRBD2 matches 9 bases. From germline, CDR1 is SGHAT and CDR2 FQNNGV. The CDR3 is 16 amino acids. V lost 0 bases to trimming and J lost 1 base; unmatched junction nucleotides: 0. CDR3 DNA: TGTGCCAGCAGCTTAGAACTAGCGGGGAACACCGGGGAGCTGTTTTTT. Translated, it gives CASSLELAGNTGELFF.

V is TRBV6-5 and J is TRBJ2-2, with a possible D match to TRBD1 (6 bases). Germline CDR1 and CDR2: MNHEY and SVGAGI. This CDR3 has 15 amino acids. The V end was cut by 4 bases, the J end by 6 bases, with 15 bases between. The CDR3 nucleotides are TGTGCCAGCAGTTCCATGAACAGGGACCCCGGGGAGCTGTTTTTT. Translated: CASSSMNRDPGELFF.

This chain connects TRBV28 to TRBJ1-5; perhaps TRBD1 as D (5 bases). The CDR3 is made up of 14 amino acids. Germline V CDR1 and CDR2: MDHEN, SYDVKM. V lost 7 bases to trimming and J lost 4 bases, with 14 bases between them. This chain's CDR3 is CASTLVTENQPQHF. CDR3 DNA sequence: TGTGCCAGCACATTGGTGACAGAGAATCAGCCCCAGCATTTT. Filled out from reference TRBV28 and TRBJ1-5, the complete variable domain reads DVKVTQSSRYLVKRTGEKVFLECVQDMDHENMFWYRQDPGLGLRLIYFSYDVKMKEKGDIPEGYSVSREKKERFSLILESASTNQTSMYLCASTLVTENQPQHFGDGTRLSIL.

This clone has a single count. The rearrangement uses TRBV7-9 and TRBJ2-7; 8 positions match TRBD1. The CDR3 is 16 amino acids. Unmatched junction bases numbered 9, after V lost 2 bases and J lost 3 bases. Germline V lookup: CDR1 SEHNR, CDR2 FQNEAQ (reference sequence). This CDR3 reads CASSLTDRGRGYEQYF. The DNA for the CDR3 is TGTGCCAGCAGCTTAACCGACAGGGGCCGGGGCTACGAGCAGTACTTC.

The genes are TRBV2 and TRBJ2-2; 14 bases fit TRBD2. Germline CDR1 reads SNHLY; CDR2 reads FYNNEI. This CDR3 region has 16 residues. V lost 7 bases, J lost 4 bases, and 5 bases stayed unmatched. The CDR3 DNA follows: TGTGCCAGCACTGGACTAGCGGGGGGTTTCACCGGGGAGCTGTTTTTT. This encodes CASTGLAGGFTGELFF.

V and J are TRBV28 and TRBJ2-7; D is uncertain. Per the germline V gene, CDR1 is MDHEN and CDR2 is SYDVKM. The V end lost 1 base, the J end lost 4 bases, and 20 bases lay between the germline ends. This CDR3 is 17 amino acids long. DNA for the CDR3: TGTGCCAGCAGTTTATTAGGTGGCAGAACCTCTGGTTACGAGCAGTACTTC. The encoded protein is CASSLLGGRTSGYEQYF.

V gene TRBV6-1 combines with J gene TRBJ1-1, with D perhaps TRBD1 (6 bases). The CDR3 extends over 11 amino acids. The V and J ends lost 7 bases and 7 bases respectively, with 10 bases between them. The germline V gene has CDR1 MNHNS and CDR2 SASEGT. The CDR3 coding sequence is TGTGCCAGCATCGACAGGTTTGAAGCTTTCTTT. Protein product: CASIDRFEAFF.

The chain recombines TRBV7-9 with TRBJ1-5; D perhaps matches TRBD1 (6 bases). Germline CDR1 is SEHNR and CDR2 is FQNEAQ (reference sequence). The CDR3 loop spans 19 amino acids. Trimming cost V 1 base and J 0 bases, with 19 bases left between them. CDR3 DNA sequence: TGTGCCAGCAGCTTAGGCAGCAAGGGTGGGGGACATAGCAATCAGCCCCAGCATTTT. It codes for CASSLGSKGGGHSNQPQHF.

This clone was picked up one time. This chain uses TRBV11-2 with TRBJ2-7, with 7 bases matching TRBD2. The V segment lost 3 bases and the J segment 3 bases; nucleotides outside the gene matches: 5. This CDR3 region has 14 residues. CDR1 and CDR2 (germline): SGHAT, FQNNGV. CDR3 sequence (DNA): TGTGCCAGCAGCTTCGGGAGGCAAAACTACGAGCAGTACTTC. This gives the protein CASSFGRQNYEQYF. Drawing the rest from reference TRBV11-2 and TRBJ2-7, the complete variable domain is EAGVAQSPRYKIIEKRQSVAFWCNPISGHATLYWYQQILGQGPKLLIQFQNNGVVDDSQLPKDRFSAERLKGVDSTLKIQPAKLEDSAVYLCASSFGRQNYEQYFGPGTRLTVT.

This chain uses TRBV6-1 with TRBJ2-7, with D uncertain. The germline V and J ends were trimmed by 1 base and 4 bases, with 14 bases remaining between them. Germline V gives CDR1 MNHNS, CDR2 SASEGT. The CDR3 loop spans 15 amino acids. This CDR3 reads CASSEEVRYDYEQYF. Written as DNA, the CDR3 is TGTGCCAGCAGTGAAGAGGTCCGCTACGATTACGAGCAGTACTTC.

The chain employs TRBV10-3 and TRBJ1-5; D call uncertain. Trimming pared 8 bases from V and 0 bases from J, leaving 8 bases between. Looked up from germline, CDR1 is ENHRY and CDR2 is SYGVKD. This CDR3 has 13 residues. CDR3 sequence reads: CAISADSNQPQHF. CDR3 nucleotide sequence: TGTGCCATCTCGGCTGATAGCAATCAGCCCCAGCATTTT.

V is TRBV29-1 and J is TRBJ2-3; TRBD1 agrees at 9 bases. CDR1 SQVTM and CDR2 ANQGSEA come from the germline V gene. The junction had 6 bases not matched to a gene; V was cut back by 7 bases and J by 4 bases. The CDR3 is 13 amino acids. CDR3 in amino acids: CSADRGGSDTQYF. DNA for the CDR3: TGCAGCGCCGACAGGGGGGGATCAGATACGCAGTATTTT.

The chain has TRBV5-5 and TRBJ2-6; D gene unclear. Germline V gene lookup returns CDR1 SGHKS and CDR2 YYEKEE (reference sequence). The CDR3 runs 14 residues. Between the trimmed V and J ends, which lost 5 bases and 0 bases, there was a span of 6 bases. The CDR3 reads CASRDLSGANVLTF. DNA for the CDR3: TGTGCCAGCAGGGACCTCTCTGGGGCCAACGTCCTGACTTTC.

The chain combines TRBV5-6 with TRBJ2-5; 9 nucleotides line up with TRBD2. Germline trimming cut 0 bases from V and 4 bases from J; bases unmatched to any gene: 7. The CDR3 contains 16 residues. The V gene's germline CDR1 is SGHDT and CDR2 YYEEEE. CDR3 loop: CASSLAGGRARETQYF. Written as DNA, the CDR3 is TGTGCCAGCAGCTTGGCGGGCGGGAGGGCCCGAGAGACCCAGTACTTC.

The rearrangement links TRBV5-6 to TRBJ2-5; D is unresolved. V lost 2 bases and J lost 1, with 9 bases in between. The length of the CDR3 is 14 residues. Germline V lookup: CDR1 SGHDT, CDR2 YYEEEE. Here the CDR3 reads CASSFGWLQETQYF. CDR3 nucleotide sequence: TGTGCCAGCAGCTTCGGGTGGCTCCAAGAGACCCAGTACTTC.

This clone was observed a few times. The CDR3 DNA sequence: TGTGCCTCCCCGCCCCCCGAGGGGGCGAGCTCTGGGGCCAACGTCCTGACTTTC. Encoded protein: CASPPPEGASSGANVLTF. This chain connects TRBV30 to TRBJ2-6, with 7 bases fitting TRBD1. Germline values: CDR1 GTSNPN, CDR2 SVGIG (reference sequence). V gave up 7 bases and J gave up 0 bases; unmatched junction bases: 15. The CDR3 covers 18 residues.

The chain joins TRBV6-1 to TRBJ1-1, with D possibly matching TRBD1 (6 bases). Deletions cut 7 bases from V and 5 bases from J, with 14 bases between. Germline V lookup: CDR1 MNHNS, CDR2 SASEGT. The CDR3 has 13 residues. CDR3 nucleotide sequence: TGTGCCAGCATATCAGGGGTTCGAACTGAAGCTTTCTTT. It yields the protein CASISGVRTEAFF.

The rearrangement links TRBV10-3 to TRBJ2-3; maybe TRBD2 (7 bases). V was cut by 0 bases and J by 3 bases, with 10 bases left in between. The CDR3 covers 15 residues. From germline, CDR1 is ENHRY and CDR2 SYGVKD. In nucleotides, the CDR3 is TGTGCCATCAGTGAGTCCGGGGGGCGTACAGATACGCAGTATTTT. Protein: CAISESGGRTDTQYF.

The V gene is TRBV5-1, the J gene TRBJ2-1; the D gene is possibly TRBD2 (5 bases). V was clipped by 3 bases and J by 2 bases, with 15 bases between them. The CDR3 covers 16 residues. The germline gives CDR1 SGHRS, CDR2 YFSETQ. Here the CDR3 reads CASSYPGSGAYNEQFF. The CDR3 nucleotides are TGCGCCAGCAGCTACCCGGGGAGCGGAGCCTACAATGAGCAGTTCTTC.

The chain employs TRBV5-1 and TRBJ2-7; D is uncertain. The CDR3 has 14 residues. V was cut by 0 bases and J by 2 bases, with 9 bases left in between. The germline V gene encodes CDR1 SGHRS and CDR2 YFSETQ. The CDR3 DNA reads TGCGCCAGCAGCTTGGGGGTGGCCACCTACGAGCAGTACTTC. This gives the protein CASSLGVATYEQYF.

The gene calls are TRBV25-1 and TRBJ1-1; a weak D match, TRBD1 (6 bases). The CDR3 length is 13 residues. The germline CDR1 and CDR2 sequences are MGHDK and SYGVNS. V shed 7 bases and J shed 4 bases, with 13 bases lying between them. The CDR3 loop reads CASTATGFTEAFF. The CDR3 nucleotides read TGTGCCAGCACTGCAACAGGGTTCACTGAAGCTTTCTTT.